The 13 T cell receptor beta chains below all came from one sample that was sequenced in a study of T-cell memory formation after mild COVID-19 (dated by TCRdb to about 2021). Preparation of the library involved 5' RACE. The sample was run on an Illumina NovaSeq 6000. The public reads were run again by TCRdb, first through fastp at Q25 and then through MiXCR, and only productive beta chains were kept. Rows with one shared CDR3 protein collapse into an entry with the most common genes and DNA. The sample data list approximately 150,000 distinct CDR3 sequences, and 6% of these were observed just once. Of the sample, under 2.5% falls within the top ten clones. The sequenced sample was PBMCs or a T cell subset sorted from them (not recorded which). The receptors come from an adult woman who had mild COVID-19 (a few samples of this study predate the infection). The sample titles of this study are shuffled in the database, so cell type and time point are left out; the donor was told from shared clones.

This clonotype came up a few times. This sequence joins TRBV3-1 and TRBJ2-3; D uncertain. The V end lost 3 bases, the J end lost 5 bases, and 6 bases lay between the germline ends. The CDR3 is made up of 12 amino acids. The V gene's germline CDR1 is LGHDT and CDR2 YNNKEL (reference sequence). The CDR3 reads CASSHLRDTQYF. CDR3 bases: TGTGCCAGCAGCCACCTCCGAGATACGCAGTATTTT.

This clonotype came up many times. The CDR3 here is CASSLGPPGLPGNTIYF. In DNA, the CDR3 is TGCGCCAGCAGCTTGGGTCCACCGGGACTTCCTGGAAACACCATATATTTT. The chain links TRBV5-1 to TRBJ1-3; D is perhaps TRBD1 (5 bases). Trimming took off 0 bases at V and 2 bases at J, with 15 bases between the two ends. The CDR3 totals 17 residues. Germline V gene lookup returns CDR1 SGHRS and CDR2 YFSETQ.

The table lists this clonotype with many counts. V is TRBV5-1 and J is TRBJ2-1; 7 bases are a match to TRBD1. Per the germline V gene, CDR1 is SGHRS and CDR2 is YFSETQ. The V and J ends lost 1 base and 4 bases, in that order; junction bases with no gene match: 2. This CDR3 has 14 residues. The CDR3 protein is CASSLTGEYNEQFF. The CDR3 region has the DNA TGCGCCAGCAGCTTGACAGGGGAGTACAATGAGCAGTTCTTC.

This clonotype has ten or more counts. This chain connects TRBV20-1 to TRBJ2-1; TRBD2 agrees at 12 bases. The germline CDR1 and CDR2 sequences are DFQATT and SNEGSKA (reference sequence). With V trimmed by 6 bases and J by 3 bases, 12 bases remained unmatched. The CDR3 has 17 amino acids. The CDR3 protein is CSALTSGSSPNYNEQFF. The CDR3 coding sequence is TGCAGTGCGCTGACTAGCGGGAGTTCTCCAAACTACAATGAGCAGTTCTTC.

This clonotype was counted at least ten times. The chain couples TRBV5-1 to TRBJ1-2; 7 nucleotides align to TRBD1. Germline loops: CDR1 SGHRS, CDR2 YFSETQ. Trimming removed 0 bases from V and 7 bases from J; junction bases left unmatched: 6. This CDR3 has 14 residues. The CDR3 protein is CASSLDRGFSGYTF. CDR3 sequence (DNA): TGCGCCAGCAGCTTGGACAGGGGCTTTTCTGGCTACACCTTC.

This clonotype was observed a few times. V gene TRBV28 combines with J gene TRBJ1-1; unclear D gene. V gave up 6 bases and J gave up 2 bases, with 10 bases separating them. This CDR3 has 13 amino acids. Germline V gene sequence: CDR1 MDHEN, CDR2 SYDVKM. CDR3 in DNA: TGTGCCAGCAGACGTCAAGGTAACACTGAAGCTTTCTTT. It is translated as CASRRQGNTEAFF.

This clonotype was seen many times. The CDR3 sequence: CASSISADQPQHF. In nucleotides, the CDR3 is TGTGCCAGCAGCATCAGCGCTGATCAGCCCCAGCATTTT. The V call is TRBV12-3 or TRBV12-4, the J call TRBJ1-5; no definite D call. Trimming took 6 bases from V and 5 from J, leaving 11 bases between them. This CDR3 has 13 residues.

The V call is TRBV24-1, the J call TRBJ2-2, with D possibly matching TRBD2 (5 bases). V lost 4 bases and J lost 0, with 11 bases in between. The length of the CDR3 is 16 residues. Germline loops: CDR1 KGHDR, CDR2 SFDVKD. CDR3 in amino acids: CATSDPEGTNTGELFF. CDR3 DNA sequence: TGTGCCACCAGTGACCCCGAGGGCACGAACACCGGGGAGCTGTTTTTT.

The sample holds many counts of this clonotype. This chain uses TRBV30 with TRBJ2-7; 8 nucleotides match TRBD2. This CDR3 comprises 16 residues. In germline, CDR1 is GTSNPN, CDR2 SVGIG (reference sequence). Unmatched junction bases numbered 12, after V lost 2 bases and J lost 3 bases. The CDR3 region is CAWSRGGAGANYEQYF. CDR3 nucleotide sequence: TGTGCCTGGAGTCGGGGGGGGGCAGGCGCTAACTACGAGCAGTACTTC.

This clonotype has at least ten counts. This chain links TRBV20-1 with TRBJ2-5; D is perhaps TRBD1 or TRBD2 (5 bases each). The germline CDR1 and CDR2 sequences are DFQATT and SNEGSKA (reference sequence). This CDR3 spans 11 amino acids. The CDR3 spells CNPWQGPSQYF. For the CDR3, the DNA is TGCAATCCCTGGCAGGGACCGTCCCAGTACTTC.

This clonotype showed up many times. The chain links TRBV5-1 to TRBJ1-4; weak D call: TRBD1 (6 bases). Trimming stripped 0 bases from V and 6 bases from J, with 9 bases between. The CDR3 consists of 14 residues. Germline V gives CDR1 SGHRS, CDR2 YFSETQ. The CDR3 here is CASSLAQGDEKLFF. The CDR3 DNA reads as TGCGCCAGCAGCTTGGCACAGGGCGATGAAAAACTGTTTTTT.

The genes are TRBV6-2 or TRBV6-3 and TRBJ2-2, with D perhaps being TRBD1 or TRBD2 (5 bases each). The CDR3 loop spans 19 amino acids. Trimming removed 6 bases from V and 4 bases from J, with 27 bases in between. CDR1 is MNHEY, CDR2 SVGEGT, per germline. The CDR3 region is CASRLVRNSDGTPTGELFF. The DNA for the CDR3 is TGTGCCAGCAGGCTAGTCCGTAACTCAGACGGGACGCCCACCGGGGAGCTGTTTTTT.

This clonotype was counted a few times. The V call is TRBV24-1, the J call TRBJ2-1; a weak D match, TRBD1 (5 bases). Trimming removed 0 bases at V and 0 bases at J, with 5 bases between. CDR3 length: 15 residues. The germline V gene has CDR1 KGHDR and CDR2 SFDVKD. The CDR3 DNA is TGTGCCACCAGTGATTTGGGACACTCCTACAATGAGCAGTTCTTC. This sequence encodes CATSDLGHSYNEQFF.